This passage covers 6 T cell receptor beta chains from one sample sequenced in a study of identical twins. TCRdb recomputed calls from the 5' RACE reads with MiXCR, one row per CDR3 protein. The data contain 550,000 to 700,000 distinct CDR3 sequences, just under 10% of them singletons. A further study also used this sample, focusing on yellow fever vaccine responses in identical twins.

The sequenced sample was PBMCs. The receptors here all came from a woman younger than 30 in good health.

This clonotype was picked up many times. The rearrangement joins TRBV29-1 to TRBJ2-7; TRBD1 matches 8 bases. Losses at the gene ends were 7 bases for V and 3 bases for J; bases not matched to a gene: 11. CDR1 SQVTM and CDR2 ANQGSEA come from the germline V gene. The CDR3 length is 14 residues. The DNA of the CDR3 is TGCAGCGCAGGACAGGGATTTCCCTACTACGAGCAGTACTTC. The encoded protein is CSAGQGFPYYEQYF.

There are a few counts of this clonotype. This CDR3 is CASSLLIRGPHNEQFF. In nucleotides, the CDR3 is TGTGCCAGCAGCTTACTTATTCGGGGGCCCCACAATGAGCAGTTCTTC. The rearrangement joins TRBV11-3 to TRBJ2-1, with D possibly being TRBD1 or TRBD2 (6 bases each). Germline V gene sequence: CDR1 SGHNT, CDR2 YENEEA. V lost 2 bases and J 5 bases, leaving 16 bases between the germline ends. The CDR3 sequence is 16 residues long. Using reference TRBV11-3 and TRBJ2-1 for the parts outside the CDR3, the full variable domain is EAGVVQSPRYKIIEKKQPVAFWCNPISGHNTLYWYLQNLGQGPELLIRYENEEAVDDSQLPKDRFSAERLKGVDSTLKIQPAELGDSAVYLCASSLLIRGPHNEQFFGPGTRLTVL.

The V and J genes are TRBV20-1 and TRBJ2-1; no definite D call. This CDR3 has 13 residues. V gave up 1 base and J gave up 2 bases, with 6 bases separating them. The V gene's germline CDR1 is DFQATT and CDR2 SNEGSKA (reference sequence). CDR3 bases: TGCAGTGCTAGAGGTGGGACCTACAATGAGCAGTTCTTC. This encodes CSARGGTYNEQFF.

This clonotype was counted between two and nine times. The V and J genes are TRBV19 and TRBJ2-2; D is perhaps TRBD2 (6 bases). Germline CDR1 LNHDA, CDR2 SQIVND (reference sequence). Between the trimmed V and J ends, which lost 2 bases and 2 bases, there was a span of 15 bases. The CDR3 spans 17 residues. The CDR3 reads CASSIIGVADNTGELFF. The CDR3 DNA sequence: TGTGCCAGTAGTATAATAGGAGTAGCGGATAACACCGGGGAGCTGTTTTTT.

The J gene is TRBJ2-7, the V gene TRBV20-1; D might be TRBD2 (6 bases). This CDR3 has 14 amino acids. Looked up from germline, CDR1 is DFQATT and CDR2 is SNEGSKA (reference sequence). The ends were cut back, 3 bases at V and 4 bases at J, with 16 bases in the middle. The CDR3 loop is CSARGDGGAYEQYF. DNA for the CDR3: TGCAGTGCTAGGGGGGACGGCGGGGCATACGAGCAGTACTTC.

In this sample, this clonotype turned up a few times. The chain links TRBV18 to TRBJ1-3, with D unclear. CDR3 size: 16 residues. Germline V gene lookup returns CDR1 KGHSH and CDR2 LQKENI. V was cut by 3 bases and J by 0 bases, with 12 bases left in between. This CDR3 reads CASSPADSSSGNTIYF. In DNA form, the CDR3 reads TGTGCCAGCTCACCGGCGGACTCGAGCTCTGGAAACACCATATATTTT.